This T cell receptor beta chain is from a study of early T cells in non-severe SARS-CoV-2 infection. TCRdb reanalysed the 5' RACE reads using MiXCR and keeps one entry per CDR3 protein. There are some 98,000 distinct CDR3 sequences in the sample; approximately 10% occur only once, and about 5% lies in the top ten. This clonotype was observed many times. The antigen remains undetermined. Study-wide results and caveats: Missing private and CD4 specificities, VDJdb matching favored anti-spike CD8 responses.

Germline V gene lookup returns CDR1 SQVTM and CDR2 ANQGSEA. Trimming removed 4 bases from V and 2 bases from J, with 8 bases in between. The CDR3 contains 12 residues. This clonotype originated in an adult who was a healthcare worker with PCR-confirmed SARS-CoV-2 infection or an uninfected control (not recorded which). Sequencing was performed on whole blood. V usage is TRBV29-1 and J usage is TRBJ2-5; the D is unclear. The CDR3 reads CSVVREQETQYF. CDR3 coding DNA: TGCAGCGTTGTCAGAGAGCAAGAGACCCAGTACTTC.